The clone carrying this TCR beta chain was recorded at least ten times. Antigen unknown. The entry originates in a study of early T cells in non-severe SARS-CoV-2 infection. In the study overall: The input, bulk RNA from unsorted whole blood, was sequenced, and chains were unpaired. General study findings and limits: Clonotype matching in VDJdb favored anti-spike CD8 responses and did not capture private and CD4 specificities.

Germline assignment: CDR1 ENHRY and CDR2 SYGVKD. Trimming took 7 bases from V and 4 from J; bases not matched to a gene: 5. The CDR3 sequence is 13 residues long. Attached unique molecular identifiers marked individual cDNA molecules. TCRdb ran MiXCR on the 5' RACE reads and lists one entry per CDR3 protein. Counted here are around 82,000 distinct CDR3 sequences, 11% occurring once; the ten biggest clones make up approximately 4.5%. The receptor's source is an adult who was a healthcare worker with PCR-confirmed SARS-CoV-2 infection or an uninfected control (not recorded which). The sample taken for sequencing was whole blood. The chain links TRBV10-3 to TRBJ1-1, with 8 bases matching TRBD1. CDR3 nucleotide sequence: TGTGCCATCAAGGACAGGGATCTCACTGAAGCTTTCTTT. It encodes CAIKDRDLTEAFF.